This T cell receptor (beta chain) was profiled in a study of CXCR3-negative and CXCR3-positive naive CD8 T cells. UMI labels and 5' RACE were used to prepare the TRB cDNA libraries. One entry per CDR3 protein, without DNA, is what TCRdb gives after re-calling the 5' RACE reads. Here the sample table reports 100,000 or so distinct CDR3 sequences. CDR1 is MNHEY and CDR2 is SMNVEV in the germline V gene (reference sequence). CDR3 size: 13 residues. The sample was naive CXCR3- CD8+ T cells from blood. Subset: CD45RO-CCR7+CD27+CD95- naive CD8+ T cells lacking CXCR3 (TNR3-). The V gene is TRBV27, the J gene TRBJ2-7. The receptor's source is a human donor in good health. Some clones in this sample may be carry-over from other donors' samples. CDR3 amino acids: CASSFGNLYEQYF.